This T cell receptor beta chain was retrieved from a study of blood T cells in healthy people across ages. Whole-study findings and limits: What prevented conclusive comparison of naive and antigen-experienced cells was that PBMCs were unsorted.

The V and J ends lost 3 bases and 8 bases respectively, with 7 bases between them. In germline, CDR1 is SGHTA, CDR2 FQGNSA. The CDR3 runs to 12 residues. As concerns this clonotype: What it recognizes is unknown.

No fewer than 7 million PBMCs went into each sample. Combining a sample-barcoded 5' primer with a J-beta primer mix, a second PCR ran for about 7 to 11 cycles. TCRdb processed the 5' RACE reads anew with MiXCR; each CDR3 protein has one entry. The sample has under 850,000 distinct CDR3 sequences, 36% seen once; the top ten hold 13%. The V and J genes are TRBV7-2 and TRBJ2-2, with unresolved D. The specimen sequenced was blood. The sequence was collected from a man aged 18-30 years in good health. The DNA for the CDR3 is TGTGCCAGCAGCTTCAGATGGGGGGAGCTGTTTTTT. This sequence encodes CASSFRWGELFF.